This T cell receptor (beta chain) derives from a study of T-cell reconstitution after alpha-beta-depleted transplantation in children. This CDR3 region has 14 residues. Between the trimmed V and J ends, which lost 2 bases and 7 bases, there was a span of 12 bases. From germline, CDR1 is SGHAT and CDR2 FQNNGV. Researchers prepared the TCRbeta library using unique molecular identifiers, the study reports. TCRdb reprocessed the PCR reads via MiXCR and lists one record per CDR3 protein. The table lists about 360,000 distinct CDR3 sequences, roughly 14% of them singletons. The receptor was isolated from a human donor who donated a stem cell graft to a child with Fanconi anemia. V usage is TRBV11-2 and J usage is TRBJ2-1, with D maybe TRBD2 (6 bases). The sequencing used PBMCs, collected from the stem cell graft. The CDR3 DNA sequence: TGTGCCAGCAGCTTAATTCGGGGGAGTAATGAGCAGTTCTTC. Translating gives CASSLIRGSNEQFF.